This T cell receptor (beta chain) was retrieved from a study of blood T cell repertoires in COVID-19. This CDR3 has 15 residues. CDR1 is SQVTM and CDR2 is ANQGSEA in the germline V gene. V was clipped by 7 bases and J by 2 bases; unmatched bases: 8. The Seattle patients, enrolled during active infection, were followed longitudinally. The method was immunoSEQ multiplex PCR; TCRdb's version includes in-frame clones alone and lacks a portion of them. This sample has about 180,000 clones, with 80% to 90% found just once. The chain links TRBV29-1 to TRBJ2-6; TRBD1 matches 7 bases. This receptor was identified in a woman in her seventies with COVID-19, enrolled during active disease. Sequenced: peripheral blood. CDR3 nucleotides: TGCAGCGCGGGTGAGGGGGCGACTGGGGCCAACGTCCTGACTTTC. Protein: CSAGEGATGANVLTF. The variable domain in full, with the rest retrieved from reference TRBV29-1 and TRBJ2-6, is SAVISQKPSRDICQRGTSLTIQCQVDSQVTMMFWYRQQPGQSLTLIATANQGSEATYESGFVIDKFPISRPNLTFSTLTVSNMSPEDSSIYLCSAGEGATGANVLTFGAGSRLTVL.